Included here is one T cell receptor beta chain sequence, with context. This specimen belongs to a study of blood T cell repertoires in COVID-19. TCRdb's copy holds only in-frame clones and misses some; the assay was immunoSEQ multiplex PCR. Here the sample spans 200,000 to 250,000 clones, roughly 84% being singletons. Germline CDR1 reads SGHAT; CDR2 reads FQNNGV. The CDR3 is 13 amino acids. V was shortened by 6 bases and J by 7 bases, with 13 bases between the two germline ends. The genes are TRBV11-2 and TRBJ1-3; tentatively, D is TRBD1 (6 bases). Sequenced sample: peripheral blood. The receptor comes from a woman aged 30 to 39 who had recovered from COVID-19. CDR3 region: CASRFRGSNTIYF. CDR3 nucleotide sequence: TGTGCCAGCAGATTCAGGGGATCGAACACCATATATTTT.